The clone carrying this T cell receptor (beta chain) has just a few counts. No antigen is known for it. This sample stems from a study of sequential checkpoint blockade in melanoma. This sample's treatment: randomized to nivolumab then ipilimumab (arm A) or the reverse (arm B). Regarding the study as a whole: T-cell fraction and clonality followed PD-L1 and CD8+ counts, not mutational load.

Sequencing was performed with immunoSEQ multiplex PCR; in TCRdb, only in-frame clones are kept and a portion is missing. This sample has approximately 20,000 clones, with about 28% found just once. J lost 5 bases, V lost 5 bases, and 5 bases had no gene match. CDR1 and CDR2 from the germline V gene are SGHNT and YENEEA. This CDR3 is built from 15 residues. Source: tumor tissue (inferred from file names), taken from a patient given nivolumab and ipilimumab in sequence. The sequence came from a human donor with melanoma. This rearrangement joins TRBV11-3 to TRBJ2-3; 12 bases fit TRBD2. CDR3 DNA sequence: TGTGCCAGCAGCCCCAGACTAGCGGGAGTAGATACGCAGTATTTT. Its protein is CASSPRLAGVDTQYF.